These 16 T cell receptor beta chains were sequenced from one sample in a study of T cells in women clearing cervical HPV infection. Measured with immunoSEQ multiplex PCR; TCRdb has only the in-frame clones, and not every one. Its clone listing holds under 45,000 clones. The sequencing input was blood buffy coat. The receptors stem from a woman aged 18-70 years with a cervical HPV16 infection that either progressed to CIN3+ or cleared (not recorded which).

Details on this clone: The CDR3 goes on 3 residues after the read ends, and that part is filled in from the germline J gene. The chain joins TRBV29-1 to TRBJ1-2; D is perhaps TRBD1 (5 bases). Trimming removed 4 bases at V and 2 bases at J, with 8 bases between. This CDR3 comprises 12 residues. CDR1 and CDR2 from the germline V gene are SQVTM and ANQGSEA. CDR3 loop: CSVAKGNYGYTF. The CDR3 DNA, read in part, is TGCAGCGTTGCGAAGGGGAACTATGGC. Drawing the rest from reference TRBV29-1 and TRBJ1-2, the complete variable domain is SAVISQKPSRDICQRGTSLTIQCQVDSQVTMMFWYRQQPGQSLTLIATANQGSEATYESGFVIDKFPISRPNLTFSTLTVSNMSPEDSSIYLCSVAKGNYGYTFGSGTRLTVV.

The CDR3 bases that were read are TGCAGCGTAGAGGGACTAGCGGGAGATCTCCAAGAGACG. Residues: CSVEGLAGDLQET. The whole CDR3 region reads CSVEGLAGDLQETQYF. The V and J genes are TRBV29-1 and TRBJ2-3; the match to TRBD2 covers 14 bases. The CDR3 extends 3 residues past the end of the read, so its final part is completed from the germline J gene. CDR1 SQVTM and CDR2 ANQGSEA come from the germline V gene. CDR3 size: 16 residues.

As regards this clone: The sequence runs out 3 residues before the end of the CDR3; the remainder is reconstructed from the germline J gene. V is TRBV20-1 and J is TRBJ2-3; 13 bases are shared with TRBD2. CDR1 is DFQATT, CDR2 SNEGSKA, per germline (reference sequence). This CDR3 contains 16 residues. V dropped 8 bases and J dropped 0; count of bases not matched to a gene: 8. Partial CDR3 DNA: TGCAGTTCCCGACTAGCGGGGGGACCTAGCACAGATACG. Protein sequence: CSSRLAGGPSTDT. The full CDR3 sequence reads CSSRLAGGPSTDTQYF.

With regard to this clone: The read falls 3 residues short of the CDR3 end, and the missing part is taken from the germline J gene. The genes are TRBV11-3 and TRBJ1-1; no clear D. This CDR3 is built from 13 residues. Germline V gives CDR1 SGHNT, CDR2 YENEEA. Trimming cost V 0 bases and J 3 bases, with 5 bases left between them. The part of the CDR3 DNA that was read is TGTGCCAGCAGCTTAGACAGTCACACTGAA. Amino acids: CASSLDSHTE. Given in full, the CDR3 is CASSLDSHTEAFF. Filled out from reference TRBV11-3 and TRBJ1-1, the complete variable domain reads EAGVVQSPRYKIIEKKQPVAFWCNPISGHNTLYWYLQNLGQGPELLIRYENEEAVDDSQLPKDRFSAERLKGVDSTLKIQPAELGDSAVYLCASSLDSHTEAFFGQGTRLTVV.

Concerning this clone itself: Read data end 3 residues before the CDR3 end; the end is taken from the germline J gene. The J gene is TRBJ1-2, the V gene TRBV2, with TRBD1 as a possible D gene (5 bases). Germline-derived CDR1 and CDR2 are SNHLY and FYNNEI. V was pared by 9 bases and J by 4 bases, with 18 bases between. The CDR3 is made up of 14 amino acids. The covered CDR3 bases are TGTGCCAGTGGACACCCTGGGGCCTCCTATGGC. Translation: CASGHPGASYG. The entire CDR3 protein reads CASGHPGASYGYTF.

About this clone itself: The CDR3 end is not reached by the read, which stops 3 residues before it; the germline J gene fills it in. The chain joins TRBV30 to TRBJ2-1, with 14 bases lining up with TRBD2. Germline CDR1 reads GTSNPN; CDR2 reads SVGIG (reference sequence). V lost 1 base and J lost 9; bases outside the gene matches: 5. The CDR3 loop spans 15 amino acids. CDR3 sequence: CAWSGKGLAGVEQFF. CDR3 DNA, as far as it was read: TGTGCCTGGAGTGGAAAGGGACTAGCGGGGGTTGAG. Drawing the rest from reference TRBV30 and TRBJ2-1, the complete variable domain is SQTIHQWPATLVQPVGSPLSLECTVEGTSNPNLYWYRQAAGRGLQLLFYSVGIGQISSEVPQNLSASRPQDRQFILSSKKLLLSDSGFYLCAWSGKGLAGVEQFFGPGTRLTVL.

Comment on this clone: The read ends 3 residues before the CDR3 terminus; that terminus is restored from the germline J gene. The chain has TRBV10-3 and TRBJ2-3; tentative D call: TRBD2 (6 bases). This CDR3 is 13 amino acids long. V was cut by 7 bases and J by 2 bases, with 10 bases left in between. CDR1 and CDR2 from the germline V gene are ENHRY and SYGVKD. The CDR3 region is CAIKAGSTDTQYF. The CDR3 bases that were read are TGTGCCATCAAGGCGGGATCCACAGATACG.

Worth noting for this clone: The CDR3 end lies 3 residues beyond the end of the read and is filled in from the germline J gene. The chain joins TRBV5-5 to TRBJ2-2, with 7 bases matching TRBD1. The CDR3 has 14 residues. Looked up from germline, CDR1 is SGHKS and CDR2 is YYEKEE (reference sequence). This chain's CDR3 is CASSRDSPNSPLFF. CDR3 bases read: TGTGCCAGCAGCCGGGACAGTCCTAATTCACCG.

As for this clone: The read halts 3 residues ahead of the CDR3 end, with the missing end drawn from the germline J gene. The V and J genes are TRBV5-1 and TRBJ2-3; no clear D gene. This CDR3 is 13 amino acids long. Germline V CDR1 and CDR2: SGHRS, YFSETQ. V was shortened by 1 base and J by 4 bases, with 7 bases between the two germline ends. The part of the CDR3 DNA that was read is TGCGCCAGCAGCTTGCCATCCCCAGATACG. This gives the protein CASSLPSPDT. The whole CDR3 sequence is CASSLPSPDTQYF.

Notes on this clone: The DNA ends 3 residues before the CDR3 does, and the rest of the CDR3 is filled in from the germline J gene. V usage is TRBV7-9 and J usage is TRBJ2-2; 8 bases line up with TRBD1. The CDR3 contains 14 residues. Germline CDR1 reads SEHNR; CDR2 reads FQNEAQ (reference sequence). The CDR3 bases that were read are TGTGCCAGCAGCCTAGGGACAGGCCGTGAAAAG. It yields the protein CASSLGTGREK. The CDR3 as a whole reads CASSLGTGREKLFF.

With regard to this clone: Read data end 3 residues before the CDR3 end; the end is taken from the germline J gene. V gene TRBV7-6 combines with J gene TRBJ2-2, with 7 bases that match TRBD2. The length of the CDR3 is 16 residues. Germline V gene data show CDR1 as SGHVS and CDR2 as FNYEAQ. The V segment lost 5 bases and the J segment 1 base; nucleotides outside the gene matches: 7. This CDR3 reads CASSIRPSGNTGELFF. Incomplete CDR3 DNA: TGTGCCAGCAGCATACGCCCTAGCGGGAACACCGGGGAG.

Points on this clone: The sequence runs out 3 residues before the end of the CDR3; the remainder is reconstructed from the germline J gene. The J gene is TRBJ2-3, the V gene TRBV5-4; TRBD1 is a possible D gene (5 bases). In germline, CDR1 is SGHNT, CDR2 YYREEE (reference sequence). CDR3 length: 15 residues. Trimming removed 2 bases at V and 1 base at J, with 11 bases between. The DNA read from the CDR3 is TGTGCCAGCAGCTTACCCCTAGGGGGCACAGATACG. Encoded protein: CASSLPLGGTDT. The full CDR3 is CASSLPLGGTDTQYF.

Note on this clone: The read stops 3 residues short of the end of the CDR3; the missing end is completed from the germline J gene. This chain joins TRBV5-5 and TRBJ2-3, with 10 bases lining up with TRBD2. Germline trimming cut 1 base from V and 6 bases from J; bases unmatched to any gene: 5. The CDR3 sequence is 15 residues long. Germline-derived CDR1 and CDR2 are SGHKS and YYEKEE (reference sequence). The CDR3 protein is CASSLRAGGEDTQYF. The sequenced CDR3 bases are TGTGCCAGCAGCTTGAGAGCGGGAGGGGAGGATACG.

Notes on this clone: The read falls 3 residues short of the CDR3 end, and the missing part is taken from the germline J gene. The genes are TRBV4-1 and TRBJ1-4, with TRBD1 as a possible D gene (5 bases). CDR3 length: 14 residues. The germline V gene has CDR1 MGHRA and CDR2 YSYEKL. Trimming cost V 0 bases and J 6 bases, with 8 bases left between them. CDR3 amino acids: CASSQDREDEKLFF. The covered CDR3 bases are TGCGCCAGCAGCCAAGACAGGGAGGATGAAAAA.

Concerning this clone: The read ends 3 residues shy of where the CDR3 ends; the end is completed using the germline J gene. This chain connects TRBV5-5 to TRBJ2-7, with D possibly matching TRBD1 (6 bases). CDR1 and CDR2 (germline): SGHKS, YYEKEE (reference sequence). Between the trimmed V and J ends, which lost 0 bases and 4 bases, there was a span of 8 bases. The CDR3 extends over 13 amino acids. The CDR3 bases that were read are TGTGCCAGCAGCTTGGCGACAGGATACGAG. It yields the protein CASSLATGYE. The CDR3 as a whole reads CASSLATGYEQYF.

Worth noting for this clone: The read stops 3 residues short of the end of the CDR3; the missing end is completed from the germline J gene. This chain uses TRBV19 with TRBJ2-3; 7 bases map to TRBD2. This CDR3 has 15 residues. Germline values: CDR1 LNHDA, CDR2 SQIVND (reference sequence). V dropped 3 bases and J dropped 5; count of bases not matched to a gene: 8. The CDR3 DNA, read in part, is TGTGCCAGTAGTATGATGACGCGGGGGAAAGATACG. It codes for CASSMMTRGKDT. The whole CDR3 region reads CASSMMTRGKDTQYF.